The clone carrying this TCR beta chain occurred many times. This record belongs to a study of T cells in Graves' hyperthyroidism and ophthalmopathy. From RNA transcripts, TCR beta CDR3 regions were amplified. In the first-round RT-PCR of the TCR CDR3, the HTBI primer set was used. MiXCR was run by TCRdb on the multiplex PCR reads, yielding one entry per CDR3 protein. The table has 350,000 to 450,000 distinct CDR3 sequences, 11% to 15% seen once. Under 3 months was the duration of disease in ophthalmopathy patients, who also had a Clinical Activity Score of at least 3 and a NOSPECS grade of at least 4. The specimen sequenced was blood. The source of this sequence is a middle-aged man with Graves' ophthalmopathy.

The CDR3 protein is CAWSSGTGGGEQFF. In nucleotides, the CDR3 is TGTGCCTGGTCTTCCGGGACAGGGGGTGGTGAGCAGTTCTTC. V gene TRBV30 combines with J gene TRBJ2-1; TRBD1 agrees at 11 bases. From germline, CDR1 is GTSNPN and CDR2 SVGIG (reference sequence). This CDR3 comprises 14 residues. After removal of 5 bases from V and 9 bases from J, the junction contained 9 bases not matched to a gene.